This TCR beta chain comes out of a study of shared clonotypes between healthy human individuals. V lost 10 bases to trimming and J lost 7 bases, with 19 bases between them. Germline CDR1 reads MNHNY; CDR2 reads SVGAGI (reference sequence). This CDR3 has 14 residues. Clones were sequenced by immunoSEQ multiplex PCR, and TCRdb holds only the in-frame ones, with some missing. The profile shows around 980,000 clones, 70% to 80% of them singletons. This sequence originates from a man between 18 and 29 years old in good health. Some clones in this sample may be carry-over from other donors' samples. This chain joins TRBV6-6 and TRBJ1-4; a possible D gene is TRBD1 (5 bases). Source material: memory CD4+ T cells from PBMCs. The subset here: CD45RA-negative fraction. The DNA for the CDR3 is TGTGCCACTCGGCGGGGAGGGGACTCTGAAAAACTGTTTTTT. Translation gives CATRRGGDSEKLFF.